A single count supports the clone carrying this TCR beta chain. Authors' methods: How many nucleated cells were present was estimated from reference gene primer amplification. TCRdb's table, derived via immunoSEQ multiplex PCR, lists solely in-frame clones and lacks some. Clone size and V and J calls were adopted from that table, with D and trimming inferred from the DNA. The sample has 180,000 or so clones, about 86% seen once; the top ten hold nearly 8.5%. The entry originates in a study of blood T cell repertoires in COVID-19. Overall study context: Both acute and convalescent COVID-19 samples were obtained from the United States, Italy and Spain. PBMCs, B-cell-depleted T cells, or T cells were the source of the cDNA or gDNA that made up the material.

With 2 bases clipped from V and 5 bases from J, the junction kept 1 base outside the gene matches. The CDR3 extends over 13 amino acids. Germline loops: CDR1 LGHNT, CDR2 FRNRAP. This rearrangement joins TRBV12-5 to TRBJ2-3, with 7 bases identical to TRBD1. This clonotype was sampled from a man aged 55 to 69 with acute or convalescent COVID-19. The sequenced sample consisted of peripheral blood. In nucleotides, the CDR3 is TGTGCTAGTGGTTTGTCAGGGGGAGATACGCAGTATTTT. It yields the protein CASGLSGGDTQYF.